This record covers a single TCR beta chain. Germline assignment: CDR1 LGHDT and CDR2 YNNKEL (reference sequence). Trimming removed 8 bases from V and 8 bases from J, with 13 bases in between. The CDR3 runs to 12 residues. This entry is derived from a study of blood T cell repertoires in COVID-19. The overall study: Acute and convalescent COVID-19 specimens originated in the United States, Italy and Spain. In each case, the material was cDNA or gDNA derived from T cells, B-cell-depleted T cells, or PBMCs.

The method was immunoSEQ multiplex PCR; TCRdb's version includes in-frame clones alone and lacks a portion of them. The sample holds under 200,000 clones, over 70% seen once. Those who participated ranged in age from about 18 to 89 years and resided in approximately 26 US areas. Cohort placement rested on clinical history that participants reported themselves. This TCR came from a woman aged 50 to 60 in a cohort exposed to, infected with or recovered from COVID-19 (not recorded which). The chain links TRBV3-1 (or the pseudogene TRBV3-2) to TRBJ2-1, with a possible D match to TRBD2 (5 bases). Sequenced sample: PBMCs or T cells enriched from blood (not recorded which). For the CDR3, the DNA is TGTGCCAGCCAGTATGGCGGGCATGAGCAGTTCTTC. Translation gives CASQYGGHEQFF.